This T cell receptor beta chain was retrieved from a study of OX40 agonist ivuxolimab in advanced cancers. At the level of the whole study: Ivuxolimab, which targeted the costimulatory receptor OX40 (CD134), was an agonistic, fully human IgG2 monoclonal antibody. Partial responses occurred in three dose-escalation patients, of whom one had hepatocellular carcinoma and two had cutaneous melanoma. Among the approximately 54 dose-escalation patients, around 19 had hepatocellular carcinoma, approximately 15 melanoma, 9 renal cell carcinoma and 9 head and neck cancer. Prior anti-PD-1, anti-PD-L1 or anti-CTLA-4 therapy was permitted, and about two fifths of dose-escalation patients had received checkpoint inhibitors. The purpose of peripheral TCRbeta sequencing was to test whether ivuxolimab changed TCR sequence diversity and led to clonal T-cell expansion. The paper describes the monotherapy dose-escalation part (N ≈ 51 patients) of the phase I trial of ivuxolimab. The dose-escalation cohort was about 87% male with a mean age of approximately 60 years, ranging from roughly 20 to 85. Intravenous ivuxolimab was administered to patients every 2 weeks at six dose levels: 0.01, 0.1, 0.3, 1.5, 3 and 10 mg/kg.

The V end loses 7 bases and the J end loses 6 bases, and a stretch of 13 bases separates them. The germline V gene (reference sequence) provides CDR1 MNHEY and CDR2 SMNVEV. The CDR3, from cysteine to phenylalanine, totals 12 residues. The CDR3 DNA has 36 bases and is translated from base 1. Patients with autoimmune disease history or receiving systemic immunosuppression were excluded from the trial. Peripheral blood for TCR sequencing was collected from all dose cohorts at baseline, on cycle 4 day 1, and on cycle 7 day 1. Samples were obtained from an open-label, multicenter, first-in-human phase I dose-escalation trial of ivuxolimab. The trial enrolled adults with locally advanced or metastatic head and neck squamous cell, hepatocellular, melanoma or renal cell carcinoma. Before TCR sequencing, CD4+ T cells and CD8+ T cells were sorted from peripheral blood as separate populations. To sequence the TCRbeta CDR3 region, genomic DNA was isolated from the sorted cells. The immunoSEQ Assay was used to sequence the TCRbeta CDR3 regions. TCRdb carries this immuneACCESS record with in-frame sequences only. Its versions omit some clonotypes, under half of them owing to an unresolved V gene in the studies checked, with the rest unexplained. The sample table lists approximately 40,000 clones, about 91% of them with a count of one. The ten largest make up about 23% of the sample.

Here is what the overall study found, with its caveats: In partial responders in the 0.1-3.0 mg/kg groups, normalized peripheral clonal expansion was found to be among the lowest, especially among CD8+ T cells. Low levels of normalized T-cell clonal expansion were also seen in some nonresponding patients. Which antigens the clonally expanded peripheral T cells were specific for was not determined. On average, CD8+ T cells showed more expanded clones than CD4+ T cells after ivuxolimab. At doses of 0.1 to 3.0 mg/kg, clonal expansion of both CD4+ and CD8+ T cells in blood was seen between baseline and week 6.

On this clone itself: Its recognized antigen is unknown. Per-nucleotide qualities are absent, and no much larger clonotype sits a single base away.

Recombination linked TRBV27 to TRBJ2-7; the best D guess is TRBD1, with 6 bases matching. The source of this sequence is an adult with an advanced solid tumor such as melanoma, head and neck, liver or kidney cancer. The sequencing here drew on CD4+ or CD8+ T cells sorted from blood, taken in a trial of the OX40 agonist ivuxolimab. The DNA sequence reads TGTGCCAGCACAGGGGAAATAGGCGAGCAGTACTTC. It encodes CASTGEIGEQYF.